The 21 T cell receptor beta chains reported below all come from one sample, sequenced in a study of blood T cells in healthy people across ages. Alongside a J-beta primer mix, a sample-barcoded 5' primer served in a second PCR lasting about 7 to 11 cycles. TCRdb re-called the 5' RACE reads through MiXCR, storing one row per CDR3 protein. The top ten hold roughly 10% of the sample, which has some 890,000 distinct CDR3 sequences, roughly 28% seen once. These same data were also listed under a study on T cells of mothers and their children.

Sequencing was carried out using blood. The receptors stem from a woman aged 40 to 50 in good health.

In DNA, the CDR3 is TGTGCCAGCAGCTCACAAGGGGGTAGTGGTTCACCCCTCCACTTT. This gives the protein CASSSQGGSGSPLHF. This chain joins TRBV9 and TRBJ1-6, with D perhaps matching TRBD1 (6 bases). The V gene lost 4 bases and the J gene lost 9 bases, with 17 bases spanning the gap. CDR3 length equals 15 residues. Germline V lookup: CDR1 SGDLS, CDR2 YYNGEE.

At least ten counts were recorded for this clonotype. With a much larger clone just one base away, this may be a read error. The chain has TRBV29-1 and TRBJ1-5, with D unclear. CDR1 is SQVTM, CDR2 ANQGSEA, per germline. Trimming left V 4 bases short and J 3 bases short, with 10 bases between. The CDR3 extends over 13 amino acids. CDR3 DNA sequence: TGCAGCGTTGGTCTCAATCCCAATCAGCCCCAGCATTTT. It translates to CSVGLNPNQPQHF.

This clonotype was seen many times. The chain recombines TRBV7-9 with TRBJ2-4, with 7 bases matching TRBD1. This CDR3 comprises 12 residues. Germline V lookup: CDR1 SEHNR, CDR2 FQNEAQ (reference sequence). Trimming took 1 base from V and 14 from J; bases not matched to a gene: 5. The CDR3 protein is CASSLEAQGKYF. The CDR3 coding sequence is TGTGCCAGCAGCTTAGAAGCACAGGGGAAGTACTTC.

The rearrangement joins TRBV7-3 to TRBJ1-2; 8 bases map to TRBD1. V dropped 5 bases and J dropped 4; count of bases not matched to a gene: 12. Germline values: CDR1 SGHTA, CDR2 FQGTGA. CDR3 length: 16 residues. The CDR3 DNA is TGTGCCAGCAGCCCCTCCAGGACAGGGCCCAGCTATGGCTACACCTTC. Translating it yields CASSPSRTGPSYGYTF.

V is TRBV6-1 and J is TRBJ2-7; 7 nucleotides agree with TRBD2. There are 15 residues in the CDR3. With 2 bases clipped from V and 2 bases from J, the junction kept 6 bases outside the gene matches. Germline CDR1 and CDR2: MNHNS and SASEGT. The CDR3 reads CASSEQPREAYEQYF. The CDR3 DNA sequence: TGTGCCAGCAGTGAACAGCCCCGGGAGGCCTACGAGCAGTACTTC.

Concerning this clonotype: This may be a read error, as it is one base from a much larger clone. The J gene is TRBJ1-4, the V gene TRBV10-3; possibly TRBD1 for D (5 bases). The germline V and J ends were trimmed by 6 bases and 10 bases, with 18 bases remaining between them. The CDR3 loop spans 14 amino acids. The germline V gene encodes CDR1 ENHRY and CDR2 SYGVKD. CDR3 region: CAIRDPDKSGKLFF. For the CDR3, the DNA is TGTGCCATCAGGGACCCGGACAAATCCGGAAAACTGTTTTTT.

This clonotype was seen a few times. In DNA, the CDR3 is TGTGCCAGCAGTTACACCGGTCAGAACAATGAGCAGTTCTTC. As protein: CASSYTGQNNEQFF. V usage is TRBV6-2 or TRBV6-3 and J usage is TRBJ2-1; D is unresolved. V shed 2 bases and J shed 5 bases, with 10 bases lying between them. The CDR3 sequence is 14 residues long. The germline V gene has CDR1 MNHEY and CDR2 SVGEGT.

This clonotype was recorded at least ten times. The chain recombines TRBV12-3 or TRBV12-4 with TRBJ1-5; D remains ambiguous. V was pared by 4 bases and J by 0 bases, with 10 bases between. The CDR3 contains 15 residues. Here the CDR3 reads CASSSVSYSNQPQHF. For the CDR3, the DNA is TGTGCCAGCAGTTCCGTCAGCTATAGCAATCAGCCCCAGCATTTT.

As concerns this clonotype: A single base separates this from a much larger clone, so it may be a read error. This chain connects TRBV6-5 to TRBJ2-4, with D unclear. The end of the DNA is better explained by TRBJ2-7, so the J call may be wrong. Germline V CDR1 and CDR2: MNHEY, SVGAGI. This CDR3 has 13 residues. The CDR3 protein is CASRQRLTYEQYF. Here the CDR3 DNA reads TGTGCCAGCAGACAGAGGCTAACCTACGAGCAGTACTTC.

This chain joins TRBV5-1 and TRBJ1-1; tentatively, D is TRBD1 (6 bases). CDR3 length: 14 residues. Trimming cost V 1 base and J 7 bases, with 14 bases left between them. Germline V gene sequence: CDR1 SGHRS, CDR2 YFSETQ. CDR3 loop: CASSLTDSQGEAFF. CDR3 DNA: TGCGCCAGCAGCTTGACGGACAGCCAGGGTGAAGCTTTCTTT. Full variable domain (missing parts from reference TRBV5-1 and TRBJ1-1): KAGVTQTPRYLIKTRGQQVTLSCSPISGHRSVSWYQQTPGQGLQFLFEYFSETQRNKGNFPGRFSGRQFSNSRSEMNVSTLELGDSALYLCASSLTDSQGEAFFGQGTRLTVV.

The rearrangement uses TRBV5-1 and TRBJ2-3; TRBD2 is a possible D gene (6 bases). V lost 4 bases to trimming and J lost 2 bases, with 26 bases between them. The CDR3 consists of 19 residues. Germline V lookup: CDR1 SGHRS, CDR2 YFSETQ. The CDR3 nucleotides read TGCGCCAGCAGCCCCGGGAGCGGAGGGCTAACCTCTAACACAGATACGCAGTATTTT. It yields the protein CASSPGSGGLTSNTDTQYF.

The V gene is TRBV4-3, the J gene TRBJ2-2; D is uncertain. CDR1 and CDR2 from the germline V gene are LGHNA and YSLEER. The CDR3 contains 15 residues. The ends were cut back, 0 bases at V and 10 bases at J, with 15 bases in the middle. CDR3 in DNA: TGCGCCAGCAGCCAAGATCGGCTAGTTTCTCCGGAGCTGTTTTTT. Amino acid sequence: CASSQDRLVSPELFF.

At least ten counts were recorded for this clonotype. The rearrangement joins TRBV20-1 to TRBJ2-1; the match to TRBD1 covers 10 bases. The junction had 5 bases not matched to a gene; V was cut back by 3 bases and J by 9 bases. Germline CDR1 and CDR2: DFQATT and SNEGSKA (reference sequence). This CDR3 is 13 amino acids long. DNA of the CDR3: TGCAGTGCTAGTAGGGACAGGGGCGCTGAGCAGTTCTTC. The encoded protein is CSASRDRGAEQFF.

This clonotype was recorded at least ten times. The chain is built from TRBV6-6 and TRBJ2-7, with 14 positions matching TRBD2. CDR1 and CDR2 from the germline V gene are MNHNY and SVGAGI (reference sequence). V shed 6 bases and J 2 bases; nucleotides not matched to a gene: 3. CDR3 size: 15 residues. For the CDR3, the DNA is TGTGCCAGCAGCCCGACTAGCGGGGGGGCCTACGAGCAGTACTTC. Translated: CASSPTSGGAYEQYF.

J is TRBJ2-4 and V is TRBV2; TRBD1 is a possible D gene (6 bases). The CDR3 has 16 residues. Germline CDR1 and CDR2: SNHLY and FYNNEI. V shed 8 bases and J shed 0 bases, with 17 bases lying between them. CDR3 region: CASGRTEPLAKNIQYF. The CDR3 DNA follows: TGTGCCAGCGGCAGGACAGAACCGCTAGCCAAAAACATTCAGTACTTC.

Concerning this clonotype itself: This may be a read error: a much more frequent sequence differs by one nucleotide. V gene TRBV20-1 combines with J gene TRBJ2-5; 7 positions match TRBD1. The CDR3 consists of 14 residues. Germline V lookup: CDR1 DFQATT, CDR2 SNEGSKA (reference sequence). J lost 5 bases, V lost 1 base, and 7 bases had no gene match. CDR3 DNA: TGCAGTGCTAGAGGAAACAGGGGAACGGAGACCCAGTACTTC. This codes for CSARGNRGTETQYF.

This clonotype was recorded at least ten times. V is TRBV20-1 and J is TRBJ2-4, with 8 bases fitting TRBD2. Trimming took 1 base from V and 8 from J; bases not matched to a gene: 1. The CDR3 is 12 residues long. Germline V gene sequence: CDR1 DFQATT, CDR2 SNEGSKA (reference sequence). CDR3: CSARAGGDIQYF. CDR3 coding DNA: TGCAGTGCTAGAGCCGGGGGGGACATTCAGTACTTC.

There are many counts of this clonotype. V gene TRBV6-2 or TRBV6-3 combines with J gene TRBJ2-1; D gene uncertain. The CDR3 runs 13 residues. Germline-derived CDR1 and CDR2 are MNHEY and SVGEGT. V dropped 7 bases and J dropped 6 bases, with 13 bases sitting between them. The CDR3 sequence is CASTLPGSNEQFF. CDR3 sequence (DNA): TGTGCCAGCACCCTACCTGGCAGCAATGAGCAGTTCTTC.

This clonotype showed up many times. V and J are TRBV5-6 and TRBJ2-5; possible D gene TRBD2, 5 bases. Germline CDR1 is SGHDT and CDR2 is YYEEEE. The CDR3 consists of 13 residues. V was cut by 4 bases and J by 1 base, with 8 bases left in between. CDR3 region: CASSRTAQETQYF. CDR3 coding DNA: TGTGCCAGCAGCCGGACTGCCCAAGAGACCCAGTACTTC. Complete variable domain (other parts from reference TRBV5-6 and TRBJ2-5): DAGVTQSPTHLIKTRGQQVTLRCSPKSGHDTVSWYQQALGQGPQFIFQYYEEEERQRGNFPDRFSGHQFPNYSSELNVNALLLGDSALYLCASSRTAQETQYFGPGTRLLVL.

The chain uses TRBV29-1 and TRBJ2-2; 8 bases agree with TRBD1. The CDR3 spans 13 residues. Germline CDR1 is SQVTM and CDR2 is ANQGSEA. J was trimmed by 6 bases and V by 6 bases; bases with no gene match: 6. In nucleotides, the CDR3 is TGCAGCGTCAGAGAACAGGGGGCCGGGGAGCTGTTTTTT. This encodes CSVREQGAGELFF.

In its sample, this clonotype was seen many times. The chain couples TRBV11-1 to TRBJ2-3; D may match TRBD1 or TRBD2 (6 bases each). The V end was cut by 5 bases, the J end by 1 base, with 16 bases between. The CDR3 has 16 residues. The germline V gene encodes CDR1 SGHAT and CDR2 FQDESV (reference sequence). The CDR3 DNA sequence: TGTGCCAGCAGCGCTATTGGGGGGCACGGCACAGATACGCAGTATTTT. It yields the protein CASSAIGGHGTDTQYF.